One sample yielded the 10 T cell receptor beta chains listed below, sequenced in a study of T cell changes during pregnancy in multiple sclerosis. Sequencing was performed with immunoSEQ multiplex PCR; in TCRdb, only in-frame clones are kept and a portion is missing. The table lists 81,000 or so clones, approximately 91% of them singletons. Sequencing used PBMCs, obtained in the first trimester of pregnancy. The receptors come from a female donor in good health, serving as a control in a pregnancy study. Some clones in this sample may be carry-over from other donors' samples.

The V gene is TRBV7-2, the J gene TRBJ2-5; 15 nucleotides line up with TRBD2. Trimming removed 0 bases from V and 4 bases from J; junction bases left unmatched: 0. Germline CDR1 and CDR2: SGHTA and FQGNSA. This CDR3 has 16 residues. The CDR3 bases are TGTGCCAGCAGCTTAGCGGGACTAGCGGGAGGAGAGACCCAGTACTTC. It specifies CASSLAGLAGGETQYF.

CDR3 sequence: CASSPGQGAKTQYF. DNA for the CDR3: TGTGCCAGTAGTCCAGGACAGGGGGCGAAGACCCAGTACTTC. The rearrangement joins TRBV19 to TRBJ2-5, with 11 bases matching TRBD1. The CDR3 extends over 14 amino acids. The germline V gene has CDR1 LNHDA and CDR2 SQIVND (reference sequence). V lost 5 bases and J lost 6; bases outside the gene matches: 5.

The chain's CDR3 is CASSDTGTGGRYGYTF. In nucleotides, the CDR3 is TGTGCCAGCAGCGATACCGGGACAGGGGGTCGCTATGGCTACACCTTC. The gene calls are TRBV11-2 and TRBJ1-2, with 11 bases identical to TRBD1. V lost 5 bases and J lost 4; bases outside the gene matches: 9. Germline-derived CDR1 and CDR2 are SGHAT and FQNNGV. The CDR3 has 16 residues.

The rearrangement uses TRBV11-3 and TRBJ2-1; 8 bases map to TRBD2. Germline CDR1 SGHNT, CDR2 YENEEA. V was pared by 5 bases and J by 6 bases, with 3 bases of the junction left unmatched. This CDR3 is built from 13 residues. The CDR3 region is CASSPRGGNEQFF. In DNA form, the CDR3 reads TGTGCCAGCAGCCCACGGGGGGGCAATGAGCAGTTCTTC. Full variable domain (outside the CDR3, taken from reference TRBV11-3 and TRBJ2-1): EAGVVQSPRYKIIEKKQPVAFWCNPISGHNTLYWYLQNLGQGPELLIRYENEEAVDDSQLPKDRFSAERLKGVDSTLKIQPAELGDSAVYLCASSPRGGNEQFFGPGTRLTVL.

This clone is a singleton in its sample. This rearrangement joins TRBV7-9 to TRBJ1-1; D is undetermined. With 5 bases removed from V and 1 base from J, the gap between germline ends came to 8 bases. There are 13 residues in the CDR3. Per the germline V gene, CDR1 is SEHNR and CDR2 is FQNEAQ (reference sequence). CDR3 protein: CASSGRANTEAFF. The CDR3 DNA reads as TGTGCCAGCAGCGGGCGGGCGAACACTGAAGCTTTCTTT.

This sequence joins TRBV28 and TRBJ1-6; 7 nucleotides align to TRBD1. The CDR3 loop spans 15 amino acids. The germline V gene has CDR1 MDHEN and CDR2 SYDVKM. With V trimmed by 6 bases and J by 7 bases, 9 bases remained unmatched. This chain's CDR3 is CASSRTGVRNSPLHF. CDR3 sequence (DNA): TGTGCCAGCAGCCGTACAGGGGTTCGGAATTCACCCCTCCACTTT.

The V gene is TRBV19, the J gene TRBJ1-5, with 8 positions matching TRBD1. This CDR3 is built from 13 residues. V shed 5 bases, J shed 6 bases, and the junction held 3 bases outside the gene matches. CDR1 LNHDA and CDR2 SQIVND come from the germline V gene (reference sequence). The CDR3 region has the DNA TGTGCCAGTAGTCACAGGGGGGGTCAGCCCCAGCATTTT. Encoded protein: CASSHRGGQPQHF. The full variable domain, its missing parts supplied by reference TRBV19 and TRBJ1-5, is DGGITQSPKYLFRKEGQNVTLSCEQNLNHDAMYWYRQDPGQGLRLIYYSQIVNDFQKGDIAEGYSVSREKKESFPLTVTSAQKNPTAFYLCASSHRGGQPQHFGDGTRLSIL.

The gene calls are TRBV7-2 and TRBJ2-7; 11 bases align to TRBD2. The CDR3 covers 15 residues. Trimming took 3 bases from V and 2 from J; bases not matched to a gene: 3. CDR1 and CDR2 (germline): SGHTA, FQGNSA. CDR3 in amino acids: CASSFETSGAYEQYF. The CDR3 bases are TGTGCCAGCAGCTTCGAGACTAGCGGGGCCTACGAGCAGTACTTC. Together with reference TRBV7-2 and TRBJ2-7, the CDR3 gives the full variable domain: GAGVSQSPSNKVTEKGKDVELRCDPISGHTALYWYRQSLGQGLEFLIYFQGNSAPDKSGLPSDRFSAERTGGSVSTLTIQRTQQEDSAVYLCASSFETSGAYEQYFGPGTRLTVT.

The rearrangement uses TRBV5-1 and TRBJ1-1; D is unclear. Germline values: CDR1 SGHRS, CDR2 YFSETQ. The CDR3 extends over 14 amino acids. Trimming left V 0 bases short and J 3 bases short, with 9 bases between. The DNA for the CDR3 is TGCGCCAGCAGCTTGGCACCCGGGTACACTGAAGCTTTCTTT. This gives the protein CASSLAPGYTEAFF.

The gene calls are TRBV6-6 and TRBJ2-1, with 10 bases fitting TRBD2. Germline V gives CDR1 MNHNY, CDR2 SVGAGI (reference sequence). J lost 5 bases, V lost 7 bases, and 11 bases had no gene match. CDR3 length: 16 amino acids. CDR3 loop: CASTNWRTSGHNEQFF. In DNA form, the CDR3 reads TGTGCCAGCACCAACTGGAGGACTAGCGGACACAATGAGCAGTTCTTC.